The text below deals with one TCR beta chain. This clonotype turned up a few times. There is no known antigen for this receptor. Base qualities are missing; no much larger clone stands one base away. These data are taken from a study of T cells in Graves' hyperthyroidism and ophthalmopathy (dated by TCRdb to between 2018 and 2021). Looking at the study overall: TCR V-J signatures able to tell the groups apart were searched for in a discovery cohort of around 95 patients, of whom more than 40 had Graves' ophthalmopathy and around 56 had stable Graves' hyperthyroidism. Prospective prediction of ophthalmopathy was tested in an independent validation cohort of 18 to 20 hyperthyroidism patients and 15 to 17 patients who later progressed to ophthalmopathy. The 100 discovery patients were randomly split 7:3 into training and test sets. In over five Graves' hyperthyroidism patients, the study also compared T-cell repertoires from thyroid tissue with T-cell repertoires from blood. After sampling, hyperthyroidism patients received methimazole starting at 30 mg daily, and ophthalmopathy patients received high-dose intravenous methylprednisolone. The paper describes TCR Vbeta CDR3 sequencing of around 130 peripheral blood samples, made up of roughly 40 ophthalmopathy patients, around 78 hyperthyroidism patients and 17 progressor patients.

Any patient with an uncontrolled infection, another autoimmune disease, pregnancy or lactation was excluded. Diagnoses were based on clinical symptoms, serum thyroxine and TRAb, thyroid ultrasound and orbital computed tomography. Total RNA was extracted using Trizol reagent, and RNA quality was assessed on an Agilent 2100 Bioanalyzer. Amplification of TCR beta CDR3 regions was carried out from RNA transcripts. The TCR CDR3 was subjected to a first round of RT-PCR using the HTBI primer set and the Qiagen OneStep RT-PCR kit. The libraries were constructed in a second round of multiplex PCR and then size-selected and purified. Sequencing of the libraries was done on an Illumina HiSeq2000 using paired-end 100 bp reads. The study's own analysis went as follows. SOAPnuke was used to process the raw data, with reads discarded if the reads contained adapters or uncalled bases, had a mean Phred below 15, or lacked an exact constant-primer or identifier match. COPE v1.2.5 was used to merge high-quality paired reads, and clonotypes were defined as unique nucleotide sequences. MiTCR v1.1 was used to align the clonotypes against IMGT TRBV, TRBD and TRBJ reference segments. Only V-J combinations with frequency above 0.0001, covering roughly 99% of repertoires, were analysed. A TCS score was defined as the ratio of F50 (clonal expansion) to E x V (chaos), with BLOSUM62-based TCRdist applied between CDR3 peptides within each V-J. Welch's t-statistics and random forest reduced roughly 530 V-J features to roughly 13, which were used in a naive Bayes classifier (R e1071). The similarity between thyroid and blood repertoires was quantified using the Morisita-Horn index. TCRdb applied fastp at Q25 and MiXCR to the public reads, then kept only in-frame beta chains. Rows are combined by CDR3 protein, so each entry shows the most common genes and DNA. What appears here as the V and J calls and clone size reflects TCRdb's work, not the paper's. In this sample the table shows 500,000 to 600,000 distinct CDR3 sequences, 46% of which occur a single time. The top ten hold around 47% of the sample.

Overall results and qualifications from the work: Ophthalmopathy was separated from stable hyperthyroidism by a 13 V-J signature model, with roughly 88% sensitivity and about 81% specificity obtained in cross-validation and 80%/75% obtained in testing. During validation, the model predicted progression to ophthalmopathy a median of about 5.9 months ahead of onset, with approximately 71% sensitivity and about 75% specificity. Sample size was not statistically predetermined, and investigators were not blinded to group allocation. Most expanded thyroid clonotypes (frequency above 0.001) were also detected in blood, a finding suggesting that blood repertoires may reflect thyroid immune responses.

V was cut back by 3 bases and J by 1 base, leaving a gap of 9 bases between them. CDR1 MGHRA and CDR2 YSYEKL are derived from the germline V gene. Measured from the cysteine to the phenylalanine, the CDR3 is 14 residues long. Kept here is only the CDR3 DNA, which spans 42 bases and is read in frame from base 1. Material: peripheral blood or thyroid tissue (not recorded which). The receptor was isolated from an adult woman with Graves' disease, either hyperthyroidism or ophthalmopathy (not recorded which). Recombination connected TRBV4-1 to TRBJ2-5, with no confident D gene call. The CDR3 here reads CASSHNPFQETQYF. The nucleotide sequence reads TGCGCCAGCAGCCATAACCCTTTCCAAGAGACCCAGTACTTC.